The 25 T cell receptor beta chains below were found in one sample sequenced in a study of blood T cell repertoires in COVID-19. The assay was immunoSEQ multiplex PCR, and TCRdb's table has in-frame clones only and misses some. The sample holds some 21,000 clones, about nine tenths seen once. Sequenced: peripheral blood. These receptors were taken from a woman aged 80 or older with active or convalescent COVID-19.

The chain recombines TRBV5-1 with TRBJ2-1; 11 bases agree with TRBD2. V was clipped by 2 bases and J by 4 bases; unmatched bases: 5. This CDR3 has 16 amino acids. The germline V gene encodes CDR1 SGHRS and CDR2 YFSETQ. The CDR3 DNA follows: TGCGCCAGCAGCTTCTTGGGACTAGCGGTATACAATGAGCAGTTCTTC. Its translation: CASSFLGLAVYNEQFF.

The V call is TRBV7-2, the J call TRBJ2-5; TRBD2 is a possible D gene (5 bases). Germline assignment: CDR1 SGHTA and CDR2 FQGNSA. Trimming removed 5 bases from V and 5 bases from J, with 18 bases in between. The CDR3 extends over 15 amino acids. The CDR3 region has the DNA TGTGCCAGCAGCAGGATGTCCGGGGATTCGGAGACCCAGTACTTC. Residues: CASSRMSGDSETQYF.

The CDR3 is CASSYEKQGNEQFF. The DNA of the CDR3 is TGTGCCAGCAGCTACGAAAAACAGGGGAATGAGCAGTTCTTC. The gene calls are TRBV7-9 and TRBJ2-1, with 7 bases that match TRBD1. V shed 4 bases and J 7 bases; nucleotides not matched to a gene: 7. The germline CDR1 and CDR2 sequences are SEHNR and FQNEAQ (reference sequence). The CDR3 runs to 14 residues. Variable domain in full (rest from reference TRBV7-9 and TRBJ2-1): DTGVSQNPRHKITKRGQNVTFRCDPISEHNRLYWYRQTLGQGPEFLTYFQNEAQLEKSRLLSDRFSAERPKGSFSTLEIQRTEQGDSAMYLCASSYEKQGNEQFFGPGTRLTVL.

The rearrangement links TRBV13 to TRBJ1-6; D ambiguous. The CDR3 contains 15 residues. Between the trimmed V and J ends, which lost 5 bases and 4 bases, there was a span of 12 bases. Germline-derived CDR1 and CDR2 are PRHDT and FYEKMQ (reference sequence). The chain's CDR3 is CASSLLTGYNSPLHF. The DNA for the CDR3 is TGTGCCAGCAGCCTCCTTACGGGTTATAATTCACCCCTCCACTTT. Complete variable domain (other parts from reference TRBV13 and TRBJ1-6): AAGVIQSPRHLIKEKRETATLKCYPIPRHDTVYWYQQGPGQDPQFLISFYEKMQSDKGSIPDRFSAQQFSDYHSELNMSSLELGDSALYFCASSLLTGYNSPLHFGNGTRLTVT.

This chain links TRBV18 with TRBJ1-1; no clear D gene. V lost 2 bases to trimming and J lost 5 bases, with 15 bases between them. This CDR3 is 15 amino acids long. Germline loops: CDR1 KGHSH, CDR2 LQKENI. CDR3 sequence (DNA): TGTGCCAGCTCACCAGGTCCCCCGAGTTATACTGAAGCTTTCTTT. Translation: CASSPGPPSYTEAFF.

V and J are TRBV19 and TRBJ2-1; 9 nucleotides align to TRBD2. The CDR3 length is 19 residues. The germline V gene has CDR1 LNHDA and CDR2 SQIVND (reference sequence). V was pared by 5 bases and J by 5 bases, with 19 bases of the junction left unmatched. CDR3 sequence: CASSPKRIGRTSVDNEQFF. CDR3 coding DNA: TGTGCCAGTAGTCCAAAACGTATTGGTAGGACTAGCGTAGACAATGAGCAGTTCTTC.

V gene TRBV20-1 combines with J gene TRBJ2-7, with 8 bases identical to TRBD1. There are 15 residues in the CDR3. The ends lost 3 bases at V and 2 bases at J; junction bases unmatched: 9. Germline V gene data show CDR1 as DFQATT and CDR2 as SNEGSKA (reference sequence). CDR3 protein: CSASPPTRGPYEQYF. CDR3 DNA: TGCAGTGCTAGTCCCCCCACCAGGGGGCCCTACGAGCAGTACTTC.

In DNA form, the CDR3 reads TGTGCCAGCAGTGTACGGGACAGGCGCCGTGAAGCTTTCTTT. Its protein product is CASSVRDRRREAFF. The V call is TRBV28, the J call TRBJ1-1; TRBD1 matches at 8 bases. The CDR3 is made up of 14 amino acids. Germline V lookup: CDR1 MDHEN, CDR2 SYDVKM. Trimming took 5 bases from V and 7 from J; bases not matched to a gene: 9.

The V gene is TRBV21-1, the J gene TRBJ2-7; the DNA was not compared with TRBD2, the D call given in the table. TRBV21-1 is listed as a pseudogene. The CDR3 runs to 15 residues. The CDR3, as DNA: TGTGCCAGCAGCATTAATGGCGGGAACTCCTACGAGCAGTACTTC. Its protein product is CASSINGGNSYEQYF.

The chain employs TRBV5-1 and TRBJ2-1; 7 bases agree with TRBD2. Trimming at V came to 2 bases and at J to 4 bases, leaving 6 bases not matched to a gene. Germline CDR1 reads SGHRS; CDR2 reads YFSETQ. The CDR3 contains 15 residues. Written as DNA, the CDR3 is TGCGCCAGCAGCTTTTATAGCGGGCCGTACAATGAGCAGTTCTTC. Amino acids: CASSFYSGPYNEQFF.

The chain is built from TRBV5-6 and TRBJ2-3, with 10 bases matching TRBD1. Germline CDR1 reads SGHDT; CDR2 reads YYEEEE. The CDR3 has 16 amino acids. Trimming at V came to 2 bases and at J to 1 base, leaving 4 bases not matched to a gene. In DNA form, the CDR3 reads TGTGCCAGCAGCTTAACCGGGACAGGGGGCACAGATACGCAGTATTTT. Translated: CASSLTGTGGTDTQYF.

V is TRBV5-1 and J is TRBJ2-3; 10 positions match TRBD1. This CDR3 has 16 residues. Germline V lookup: CDR1 SGHRS, CDR2 YFSETQ. The ends lost 1 base at V and 4 bases at J; junction bases unmatched: 6. Here the CDR3 DNA reads TGCGCCAGCAGCTTGCACGGGACAGGGGCGGCAGATACGCAGTATTTT. It codes for CASSLHGTGAADTQYF.

The chain couples TRBV5-4 to TRBJ2-3; weak D call: TRBD2 (6 bases). Germline CDR1 is SGHNT and CDR2 is YYREEE (reference sequence). The CDR3 runs 16 residues. The V end was cut by 0 bases, the J end by 1 base, with 12 bases between. CDR3: CASSLVWGGGTDTQYF. As DNA, the CDR3 is TGTGCCAGCAGCTTGGTGTGGGGCGGGGGCACAGATACGCAGTATTTT.

The chain uses TRBV19 and TRBJ2-7; no firm D call. The CDR3 covers 12 residues. Germline CDR1 and CDR2: LNHDA and SQIVND (reference sequence). V was cut by 3 bases and J by 6 bases, with 9 bases left in between. The CDR3 loop is CASSIGLSEQYF. CDR3 coding DNA: TGTGCCAGTAGTATCGGTCTCTCCGAGCAGTACTTC.

This rearrangement joins TRBV15 to TRBJ2-2, with 8 bases identical to TRBD1. The CDR3 loop spans 13 amino acids. V lost 5 bases to trimming and J lost 6 bases; unmatched junction nucleotides: 2. Germline lookup yields CDR1 LNHNV and CDR2 YYDKDF (reference sequence). The DNA for the CDR3 is TGTGCCACCAGCGCCAGGGGGCCCGGGGAGCTGTTTTTT. Translating gives CATSARGPGELFF.

The table lists this clone with a few counts. The rearrangement links TRBV5-1 to TRBJ2-5, with 7 bases lining up with TRBD2. CDR1 SGHRS and CDR2 YFSETQ come from the germline V gene. The CDR3 is 14 residues long. V was pared by 4 bases and J by 1 base, with 4 bases of the junction left unmatched. The CDR3 here is CASSPGGIQETQYF. CDR3 bases: TGCGCCAGCAGCCCGGGGGGAATCCAAGAGACCCAGTACTTC.

This rearrangement joins TRBV5-4 to TRBJ1-2; D uncertain. Germline CDR1 is SGHNT and CDR2 is YYREEE (reference sequence). The germline V and J ends were trimmed by 4 bases and 2 bases, with 12 bases remaining between them. The CDR3 contains 14 residues. The CDR3 nucleotides read TGTGCCAGCAGCCCCCCAGCGGGGAACTATGGCTACACCTTC. It encodes CASSPPAGNYGYTF. The full variable domain, rest sourced from reference TRBV5-4 and TRBJ1-2, is ETGVTQSPTHLIKTRGQQVTLRCSSQSGHNTVSWYQQALGQGPQFIFQYYREEENGRGNFPPRFSGLQFPNYSSELNVNALELDDSALYLCASSPPAGNYGYTFGSGTRLTVV.

The chain employs TRBV9 and TRBJ2-7, with 8 bases aligning to TRBD2. The CDR3 spans 15 residues. V gave up 4 bases and J gave up 3 bases; unmatched junction bases: 9. Germline V gene lookup returns CDR1 SGDLS and CDR2 YYNGEE. The CDR3 nucleotides read TGTGCCAGCAGCCCCCACCCCGGGAGGGACTACGAGCAGTACTTC. Amino acids: CASSPHPGRDYEQYF.

Comments on this clone: One end of the junction varies from germline; a read error may be responsible. V usage is TRBV5-6 and J usage is TRBJ1-2; tentative D call: TRBD1 (6 bases). This CDR3 is 15 amino acids long. Germline loops: CDR1 SGHDT, CDR2 YYEEEE. The CDR3 loop is CASRLDRAVNYGYTF. CDR3 nucleotide sequence: TGTGCCAGCAGGTTGGACAGAGCCGTAAACTATGGCTACACCTTC.

The chain carries TRBV4-2 and TRBJ1-5; perhaps TRBD1 as D (6 bases). The CDR3 has 15 residues. Germline V lookup: CDR1 LGHNA, CDR2 YNFKEQ. Trimming shortened V by 2 bases and J by 3 bases, and 11 bases separated the two germline ends. CDR3 region: CASSQSPGDNQPQHF. The CDR3, as DNA: TGTGCCAGCAGCCAATCCCCAGGGGACAATCAGCCCCAGCATTTT.

The chain combines TRBV5-4 with TRBJ2-7; TRBD2 matches at 8 bases. Germline V gives CDR1 SGHNT, CDR2 YYREEE (reference sequence). This CDR3 region has 17 residues. The junction had 17 bases not matched to a gene; V was cut back by 4 bases and J by 5 bases. The CDR3 region has the DNA TGTGCCAGCAGCCAAATCCCTCCGGGACTAGTTCCCCACGAGCAGTACTTC. Protein sequence: CASSQIPPGLVPHEQYF.

The rearrangement uses TRBV18 and TRBJ1-2, with 8 bases fitting TRBD1. The CDR3 has 18 residues. Germline CDR1 reads KGHSH; CDR2 reads LQKENI. V lost 1 base, J lost 8 bases, and 18 bases stayed unmatched. In DNA form, the CDR3 reads TGTGCCAGCTCACCACTTGACCCACCCCCACAGGGGACAGGAGGCTACACCTTC. It translates to CASSPLDPPPQGTGGYTF.

The chain is built from TRBV28 and TRBJ2-1; 8 nucleotides agree with TRBD2. Losses at the gene ends were 2 bases for V and 7 bases for J; bases not matched to a gene: 13. In germline, CDR1 is MDHEN, CDR2 SYDVKM. The CDR3 extends over 17 amino acids. The CDR3 DNA reads as TGTGCCAGCAGTTTAACGAAGGGTAGCGGGACGAGGAATGAGCAGTTCTTC. Translated, it gives CASSLTKGSGTRNEQFF.

The V and J genes are TRBV7-9 and TRBJ1-1; D is uncertain. Germline values: CDR1 SEHNR, CDR2 FQNEAQ (reference sequence). The V and J ends lost 5 bases and 7 bases respectively, with 17 bases between them. The CDR3 extends over 14 amino acids. The CDR3: CASSPVPGLDEAFF. CDR3 nucleotide sequence: TGTGCCAGCAGCCCGGTGCCGGGTTTGGATGAAGCTTTCTTT.

CDR3: CATSDLGTSTDTQYF. In DNA form, the CDR3 reads TGTGCCACCAGTGATTTGGGGACTAGCACAGATACGCAGTATTTT. V usage is TRBV24-1 and J usage is TRBJ2-3; maybe TRBD2 (6 bases). The CDR3 length is 15 residues. Trimming left V 0 bases short and J 0 bases short, with 6 bases between. Germline V CDR1 and CDR2: KGHDR, SFDVKD.